The 24 T cell receptor beta chains below were found in one sample sequenced in a study of T cells in Graves' hyperthyroidism and ophthalmopathy. TCR beta CDR3 regions were amplified from RNA transcripts. Initially, a first-round RT-PCR of the TCR CDR3 employed the HTBI primer set. TCRdb independently ran MiXCR on the multiplex PCR reads; one entry per CDR3 protein. Seen here are hundreds of thousands of distinct CDR3 sequences, around 45% observed once, and the top ten hold approximately 8.2%. The sequenced sample was peripheral blood or thyroid tissue (not recorded which). Receptor source: a woman aged 18-29 years with Graves' hyperthyroidism.

The chain recombines TRBV30 with TRBJ1-2, with D uncertain. Germline V gives CDR1 GTSNPN, CDR2 SVGIG (reference sequence). CDR3 length equals 11 residues. V lost 0 bases and J 2 bases, leaving 1 base between the germline ends. CDR3 in amino acids: CAWSVNYGYTF. The DNA for the CDR3 is TGTGCCTGGAGTGTAAACTATGGCTACACCTTC.

This clonotype was seen at least ten times. V gene TRBV7-8 combines with J gene TRBJ1-2, with D unclear. This CDR3 has 12 amino acids. Between the trimmed V and J ends, which lost 3 bases and 8 bases, there was a span of 10 bases. Per the germline V gene, CDR1 is SGHVS and CDR2 is FQNEAQ. CDR3 sequence: CASSLGHGGYTF. DNA for the CDR3: TGTGCCAGCAGCTTGGGTCATGGAGGCTACACCTTC. Full variable domain (outside the CDR3, taken from reference TRBV7-8 and TRBJ1-2): GAGVSQSPRYKVAKRGQDVALRCDPISGHVSLFWYQQALGQGPEFLTYFQNEAQLDKSGLPSDRFFAERPEGSVSTLKIQRTQQEDSAVYLCASSLGHGGYTFGSGTRLTVV.

The V call is TRBV2, the J call TRBJ1-1; 7 bases agree with TRBD1. Germline V gene lookup returns CDR1 SNHLY and CDR2 FYNNEI. The CDR3 has 13 residues. V was pared by 6 bases and J by 1 base, with 2 bases of the junction left unmatched. This CDR3 reads CASRQGWNTEAFF. The CDR3 bases are TGTGCCAGCAGACAGGGGTGGAACACTGAAGCTTTCTTT.

This chain links TRBV10-3 with TRBJ2-7, with 7 bases fitting TRBD2. Trimming removed 5 bases from V and 3 bases from J; junction bases left unmatched: 10. This CDR3 has 15 amino acids. Per the germline V gene, CDR1 is ENHRY and CDR2 is SYGVKD. The CDR3 nucleotides read TGTGCCATCAGTTCCTCGGATCGGGAGGACTACGAGCAGTACTTC. Translated: CAISSSDREDYEQYF.

The chain employs TRBV6-6 and TRBJ1-2; 9 nucleotides agree with TRBD1. CDR1 and CDR2 from the germline V gene are MNHNY and SVGAGI (reference sequence). With V trimmed by 5 bases and J by 9 bases, 10 bases remained unmatched. CDR3 size: 14 residues. In DNA form, the CDR3 reads TGTGCCAGCAGTCCAACTGCAGGACAGGGGAGCTACACCTTC. Translated: CASSPTAGQGSYTF.

J is TRBJ1-2 and V is TRBV29-1; possible D gene TRBD1, 6 bases. Trimming cost V 5 bases and J 3 bases, with 13 bases left between them. Germline V gene lookup returns CDR1 SQVTM and CDR2 ANQGSEA. This CDR3 is 13 amino acids long. CDR3 nucleotide sequence: TGCAGCGTTTTGGGGGGGCGATACTATGGCTACACCTTC. Protein sequence: CSVLGGRYYGYTF.

The rearrangement uses TRBV2 and TRBJ1-4; D remains unclear. This CDR3 is 15 amino acids long. CDR1 and CDR2 from the germline V gene are SNHLY and FYNNEI. V was cut by 5 bases and J by 7 bases, with 17 bases left in between. The CDR3 region is CASSLTSGNGEKLFF. CDR3 in DNA: TGTGCCAGCAGTCTTACTAGCGGGAATGGTGAAAAACTGTTTTTT.

The chain combines TRBV5-1 with TRBJ2-7; 8 positions match TRBD1. Germline assignment: CDR1 SGHRS and CDR2 YFSETQ. The CDR3 has 15 amino acids. V gave up 4 bases and J gave up 5 bases; unmatched junction bases: 11. Written as DNA, the CDR3 is TGCGCCAGCAGCCTACGGGACAGGCCGATGCACGAGCAGTACTTC. It encodes CASSLRDRPMHEQYF.

This clonotype was detected ten times or more. The rearrangement joins TRBV2 to TRBJ2-2; TRBD2 aligns across 11 bases. Germline CDR1 is SNHLY and CDR2 is FYNNEI. CDR3 size: 14 residues. J gave up 6 bases and V 6 bases, and 3 bases lay outside the gene matches. CDR3 bases: TGTGCCAGCAGAGGACTAGCGGGTGCCGGGGAGCTGTTTTTT. It codes for CASRGLAGAGELFF. The whole variable domain, filled in from reference TRBV2 and TRBJ2-2, reads EPEVTQTPSHQVTQMGQEVILRCVPISNHLYFYWYRQILGQKVEFLVSFYNNEISEKSEIFDDQFSVERPDGSNFTLKIRSTKLEDSAMYFCASRGLAGAGELFFGEGSRLTVL.

The chain combines TRBV7-9 with TRBJ1-3; the D is unclear. CDR3 length: 15 residues. V gave up 3 bases and J gave up 0 bases, with 9 bases separating them. The germline V gene has CDR1 SEHNR and CDR2 FQNEAQ (reference sequence). The CDR3 DNA is TGTGCCAGCAGCTTGGAATGGTTCTCTGGAAACACCATATATTTT. Protein product: CASSLEWFSGNTIYF.

This clonotype was seen a handful of times. V gene TRBV19 combines with J gene TRBJ1-1; D is perhaps TRBD1 (6 bases). CDR3 length: 14 residues. Germline CDR1 reads LNHDA; CDR2 reads SQIVND (reference sequence). V was trimmed by 6 bases and J by 4 bases, leaving 15 bases between them. The CDR3 coding sequence is TGTGCCAGTAGCTGGGCAGGGGAAGGCACTGAAGCTTTCTTT. Protein sequence: CASSWAGEGTEAFF.

This clonotype was seen ten or more times. The rearrangement uses TRBV10-3 and TRBJ1-2; a possible D gene is TRBD1 (6 bases). Trimming pared 10 bases from V and 6 bases from J, leaving 12 bases between. The CDR3 extends over 11 amino acids. Germline lookup yields CDR1 ENHRY and CDR2 SYGVKD. This chain's CDR3 is CATQGGNGYTF. The CDR3, as DNA: TGTGCCACCCAAGGGGGGAATGGCTACACCTTC.

This clonotype was seen repeatedly, ten times or more. The J gene is TRBJ1-6, the V gene TRBV15; D ambiguous. The CDR3 length is 15 residues. Deletions cut 5 bases from V and 0 bases from J, with 8 bases between. CDR1 is LNHNV, CDR2 YYDKDF, per germline (reference sequence). The chain's CDR3 is CATSRSSSYNSPLHF. The CDR3, as DNA: TGTGCCACCAGCCGAAGTAGCTCCTATAATTCACCCCTCCACTTT.

There are many counts of this clonotype. The J gene is TRBJ2-7, the V gene TRBV19; the match to TRBD1 covers 7 bases. J lost 3 bases, V lost 7 bases, and 9 bases had no gene match. The length of the CDR3 is 14 residues. Germline-derived CDR1 and CDR2 are LNHDA and SQIVND (reference sequence). CDR3 sequence: CASNHRDSDYEQYF. CDR3 sequence (DNA): TGTGCCAGTAACCACCGGGACAGCGACTACGAGCAGTACTTC.

The V and J genes are TRBV29-1 and TRBJ1-2, with TRBD1 matching over 10 bases. Germline CDR1 reads SQVTM; CDR2 reads ANQGSEA. The CDR3 length is 13 residues. The V gene end was trimmed by 6 bases and the J gene end by 3 bases; junction bases not matched to a gene: 4. CDR3 in amino acids: CSVGQGVDYGYTF. Written as DNA, the CDR3 is TGCAGCGTAGGACAGGGGGTTGACTATGGCTACACCTTC.

To note about this clonotype: This may stem from a read error, because a much larger clone lies one nucleotide away. The genes are TRBV2 and TRBJ1-1, with D tentatively TRBD1 (5 bases). The CDR3 length is 12 residues. Germline V gives CDR1 SNHLY, CDR2 FYNNEI. The CDR3 region has the DNA TGTGCCAGCAGTGAGGGACTTGAAGAAGCTCTCTTT. The encoded protein is CASSEGLEEALF.

This clonotype was found many times. The chain is built from TRBV25-1 and TRBJ2-7; D is undetermined. Per germline, CDR1 MGHDK and CDR2 SYGVNS. CDR3 length equals 13 residues. V was cut by 0 bases and J by 7 bases, with 10 bases left in between. CDR3 nucleotides: TGTGCCAGCAGTGAATATTACGGTGGGGAGCAGTACTTC. Translation: CASSEYYGGEQYF.

This clonotype showed up many times. The V call is TRBV6-5, the J call TRBJ1-1, with D possibly TRBD1 on 6 matching bases. The CDR3 covers 13 residues. The ends were cut back, 5 bases at V and 6 bases at J, with 13 bases in the middle. CDR1 MNHEY and CDR2 SVGAGI come from the germline V gene. For the CDR3, the DNA is TGTGCCAGCAGTGCCCTAGACAGGTCTGAAGCTTTCTTT. It encodes CASSALDRSEAFF.

Concerning this clonotype: A read error may account for a junction end that differs from germline. The chain is built from TRBV15 and TRBJ1-5; maybe TRBD1 (6 bases). Germline loops: CDR1 LNHNV, CDR2 YYDKDF (reference sequence). The CDR3 spans 15 residues. DNA of the CDR3: TGTGTCACCAGCAGAGATATAGGGGGGCCTCAGCCCCAGCATTTT. Protein: CVTSRDIGGPQPQHF.

This clonotype is a singleton in its sample. This may arise from a read error, as a much more abundant clone is one base away. The rearrangement links TRBV19 to TRBJ1-6; perhaps TRBD1 as D (6 bases). CDR1 is LNHDA, CDR2 SQIVND, per germline (reference sequence). This CDR3 region has 14 residues. Written as DNA, the CDR3 is TGTGGCAGTAGTATCATCGAGGGACACTCACCCCTCCACTTT. Its protein is CGSSIIEGHSPLHF.

This clonotype has a handful of counts. The rearrangement joins TRBV10-3 to TRBJ2-7; the match to TRBD2 covers 10 bases. Unmatched junction bases numbered 5, after V lost 0 bases and J lost 0 bases. The CDR3 runs to 17 residues. Germline values: CDR1 ENHRY, CDR2 SYGVKD. In DNA form, the CDR3 reads TGTGCCATCAGTGAGTCGACTAGCGGGCGAAACTCCTACGAGCAGTACTTC. It encodes CAISESTSGRNSYEQYF.

The rearrangement joins TRBV7-2 to TRBJ1-2, with D unclear. Germline CDR1 reads SGHTA; CDR2 reads FQGNSA. The CDR3 is 13 residues long. Deletions cut 1 base from V and 4 bases from J, with 7 bases between. The CDR3 sequence: CASSLESAYGYTF. The CDR3 region has the DNA TGTGCCAGCAGCTTAGAGTCAGCCTATGGCTACACCTTC.

The chain couples TRBV5-1 to TRBJ1-5; D gene uncertain. V shed 0 bases and J shed 5 bases, with 9 bases lying between them. Germline V gives CDR1 SGHRS, CDR2 YFSETQ. The CDR3 consists of 14 residues. CDR3 in DNA: TGCGCCAGCAGCTTGGTTCCCAGTTATCAGCCCCAGCATTTT. Its translation is CASSLVPSYQPQHF.

This clonotype was detected ten times or more. CDR3 bases: TGTGCCAGCAGTGATGCGGGACAGGGTACTGAAAAACTGTTTTTT. This translates into CASSDAGQGTEKLFF. J is TRBJ1-4 and V is TRBV2, with 9 bases that match TRBD1. The germline V gene encodes CDR1 SNHLY and CDR2 FYNNEI. Trimming at V came to 3 bases and at J to 7 bases, leaving 6 bases not matched to a gene. The CDR3 has 15 residues. Supplemented by reference TRBV2 and TRBJ1-4, the full variable domain reads EPEVTQTPSHQVTQMGQEVILRCVPISNHLYFYWYRQILGQKVEFLVSFYNNEISEKSEIFDDQFSVERPDGSNFTLKIRSTKLEDSAMYFCASSDAGQGTEKLFFGSGTQLSVL.